The 22 T cell receptor beta chains listed next were all sequenced from one sample in a study of cytomegalovirus exposure and HLA in healthy donors. Assay: immunoSEQ multiplex PCR; the TCRdb copy retains only in-frame clones and omits some. The sample consists of roughly 100,000 clones, 85% to 90% of them appearing once. The sample was PBMCs. Every receptor here comes from a woman younger than 30 in good health and CMV-seropositive.

For the CDR3, the DNA is TGTGCCAGCAGCCCTACTGGACAGGGGGACGACGAGCAGTACTTC. It codes for CASSPTGQGDDEQYF. The chain employs TRBV7-6 and TRBJ2-7, with 10 bases matching TRBD1. Trimming took 5 bases from V and 5 from J; bases not matched to a gene: 9. Germline V gene data show CDR1 as SGHVS and CDR2 as FNYEAQ. The CDR3 has 15 residues.

The CDR3 DNA is TGTGCCAGCAGACGGAAAGGGACAGGGGGCTACGAGCAGTACTTC. Residues: CASRRKGTGGYEQYF. This chain connects TRBV6-5 to TRBJ2-7; 11 bases fit TRBD1. This CDR3 has 15 residues. Germline V lookup: CDR1 MNHEY, CDR2 SVGAGI. Losses at the gene ends were 6 bases for V and 3 bases for J; bases not matched to a gene: 7.

There are a few counts of this clone. This chain uses TRBV29-1 with TRBJ2-7, with 9 positions matching TRBD1. This CDR3 is built from 13 residues. Per the germline V gene, CDR1 is SQVTM and CDR2 is ANQGSEA. With V trimmed by 5 bases and J by 3 bases, 5 bases remained unmatched. DNA for the CDR3: TGCAGCGTTAGGGGACAGGGATTCTACGAGCAGTACTTC. Amino acid sequence: CSVRGQGFYEQYF.

CDR3 coding DNA: TGTGCCAGCAGCCACCCCCTGAGGCAGGGGGCGATCGGGGAGCTGTTTTTT. It yields the protein CASSHPLRQGAIGELFF. V gene TRBV14 combines with J gene TRBJ2-2; 8 bases agree with TRBD1. The CDR3 is made up of 17 amino acids. The junction had 13 bases not matched to a gene; V was cut back by 3 bases and J by 7 bases. Germline V lookup: CDR1 SGHDN, CDR2 FVKESK.

The chain employs TRBV4-1 and TRBJ1-5, with D perhaps TRBD1 (5 bases). This CDR3 has 17 amino acids. CDR1 and CDR2 from the germline V gene are MGHRA and YSYEKL. Trimming pared 4 bases from V and 2 bases from J, leaving 18 bases between. The CDR3 region has the DNA TGCGCCAGCAGCCTTCGTCAGGGTAACTTGGGCAATCAGCCCCAGCATTTT. The encoded protein is CASSLRQGNLGNQPQHF.

The chain recombines TRBV7-3 with TRBJ2-2; 14 nucleotides align to TRBD2. V was pared by 4 bases and J by 7 bases, with 5 bases of the junction left unmatched. Per the germline V gene, CDR1 is SGHTA and CDR2 is FQGTGA. The CDR3 covers 16 residues. The CDR3 spells CASSSTSGRAYGELFF. Written as DNA, the CDR3 is TGTGCCAGCAGCTCGACTAGCGGGAGGGCTTACGGGGAGCTGTTTTTT. Based on the CDR3 plus reference TRBV7-3 and TRBJ2-2, the full variable domain is GAGVSQTPSNKVTEKGKYVELRCDPISGHTALYWYRQSLGQGPEFLIYFQGTGAADDSGLPNDRFFAVRPEGSVSTLKIQRTERGDSAVYLCASSSTSGRAYGELFFGEGSRLTVL.

This rearrangement joins TRBV10-1 to TRBJ2-3; D call uncertain. Trimming shortened V by 3 bases and J by 5 bases, and 6 bases separated the two germline ends. Germline loops: CDR1 WNHNN, CDR2 SYGVQD (reference sequence). The CDR3 spans 12 residues. The CDR3 DNA reads TGCGCCAGCAGTGATTCCGGAGATACGCAGTATTTT. It yields the protein CASSDSGDTQYF.

This chain uses TRBV19 with TRBJ1-1; D is possibly TRBD1 (5 bases). The CDR3 sequence is 13 residues long. Trimming shortened V by 5 bases and J by 0 bases, and 7 bases separated the two germline ends. Per the germline V gene, CDR1 is LNHDA and CDR2 is SQIVND (reference sequence). The CDR3 loop is CASSPGLNTEAFF. The DNA for the CDR3 is TGTGCCAGTAGTCCAGGGTTGAACACTGAAGCTTTCTTT.

The chain recombines TRBV29-1 with TRBJ2-5; 9 bases match TRBD1. Trimming took 8 bases from V and 5 from J; bases not matched to a gene: 15. Germline CDR1 is SQVTM and CDR2 is ANQGSEA. The CDR3 has 15 amino acids. CDR3 DNA sequence: TGCAGCATCTTTACTCCCCGGGACAGGGCCGAGACCCAGTACTTC. This sequence encodes CSIFTPRDRAETQYF.

The count of this clone is one. This rearrangement joins TRBV28 to TRBJ1-2; D may be TRBD1 (5 bases). In germline, CDR1 is MDHEN, CDR2 SYDVKM. Trimming removed 3 bases at V and 4 bases at J, with 9 bases between. There are 13 residues in the CDR3. The CDR3 loop reads CASSFDSLYGYTF. CDR3 bases: TGTGCCAGCAGTTTCGACAGTCTCTATGGCTACACCTTC.

This chain connects TRBV10-3 to TRBJ1-2, with TRBD1 as a possible D gene (6 bases). V was shortened by 2 bases and J by 6 bases, with 13 bases between the two germline ends. The germline gives CDR1 ENHRY, CDR2 SYGVKD. The CDR3 has 14 amino acids. The DNA for the CDR3 is TGTGCCATCAGTGAGCCAGGGGTCGGCGATGGCTACACCTTC. Protein product: CAISEPGVGDGYTF.

This clone appeared once. This sequence joins TRBV7-9 and TRBJ2-7; 7 positions match TRBD1. The CDR3 has 15 residues. The V gene's germline CDR1 is SEHNR and CDR2 FQNEAQ (reference sequence). The J segment lost 0 bases and the V segment lost 4 bases, leaving 6 bases of the junction unmatched. CDR3 DNA: TGTGCCAGCAGCTCATCCGACAGGGCCTCCTACGAGCAGTACTTC. Residues: CASSSSDRASYEQYF.

The gene calls are TRBV11-2 and TRBJ2-7, with 10 bases fitting TRBD1. This CDR3 region has 15 residues. The germline CDR1 and CDR2 sequences are SGHAT and FQNNGV. The ends lost 5 bases at V and 1 base at J; junction bases unmatched: 5. CDR3 sequence (DNA): TGTGCCAGCAGCCGAGGACAGGGGGGATCCTACGAGCAGTACTTC. Its translation is CASSRGQGGSYEQYF.

The V gene is TRBV11-2, the J gene TRBJ2-7, with D unclear. The V and J ends lost 5 bases and 6 bases respectively, with 17 bases between them. The germline gives CDR1 SGHAT, CDR2 FQNNGV. The CDR3 runs to 14 residues. In DNA form, the CDR3 reads TGTGCCAGCAGCCCGACGGCGGATCTCCTCGAGCAGTACTTC. Translated: CASSPTADLLEQYF.

In its sample, this clone was seen once. V and J are TRBV5-6 and TRBJ2-6, with a tentative D call TRBD2 (5 bases). Trimming shortened V by 7 bases and J by 0 bases, and 11 bases separated the two germline ends. CDR3 length: 15 residues. Germline CDR1 reads SGHDT; CDR2 reads YYEEEE. CDR3 protein: CASGLASSGANVLTF. Here the CDR3 DNA reads TGTGCCAGCGGATTAGCGAGCTCTGGGGCCAACGTCCTGACTTTC.

The chain joins TRBV9 to TRBJ2-3; 7 nucleotides agree with TRBD1. The CDR3 runs to 15 residues. Trimming removed 3 bases from V and 2 bases from J; junction bases left unmatched: 6. Germline assignment: CDR1 SGDLS and CDR2 YYNGEE. CDR3 bases: TGTGCCAGCAGCGGGACAGGTCCATACACAGATACGCAGTATTTT. This codes for CASSGTGPYTDTQYF. Based on the CDR3 plus reference TRBV9 and TRBJ2-3, the full variable domain is DSGVTQTPKHLITATGQRVTLRCSPRSGDLSVYWYQQSLDQGLQFLIQYYNGEERAKGNILERFSAQQFPDLHSELNLSSLELGDSALYFCASSGTGPYTDTQYFGPGTRLTVL.

The V gene is TRBV28, the J gene TRBJ1-2; 8 bases match TRBD1. With 5 bases clipped from V and 4 bases from J, the junction kept 9 bases outside the gene matches. CDR1 is MDHEN, CDR2 SYDVKM, per germline. The CDR3 is 15 amino acids. The CDR3 DNA follows: TGTGCCAGCAGTCAGACAGGGGCCCAGCGCTATGGCTACACCTTC. Amino acids: CASSQTGAQRYGYTF.

This clone was seen only once. This chain links TRBV19 with TRBJ1-1, with TRBD1 matching over 9 bases. Germline CDR1 reads LNHDA; CDR2 reads SQIVND (reference sequence). Unmatched junction bases numbered 6, after V lost 4 bases and J lost 0 bases. There are 16 residues in the CDR3. CDR3 nucleotides: TGTGCCAGTAGTAGACGGACAGGGGCTATGAACACTGAAGCTTTCTTT. This translates into CASSRRTGAMNTEAFF.

The chain links TRBV7-6 to TRBJ2-7; TRBD1 is a possible D gene (6 bases). Trimming stripped 3 bases from V and 0 bases from J, with 12 bases between. This CDR3 has 15 residues. From germline, CDR1 is SGHVS and CDR2 FNYEAQ. CDR3 DNA sequence: TGTGCCAGCAGCTTGGGGGCGGGCAGCTCCTACGAGCAGTACTTC. Translated, it gives CASSLGAGSSYEQYF.

The chain joins TRBV30 to TRBJ1-2; weak D call: TRBD1 (5 bases). Trimming took off 0 bases at V and 5 bases at J, with 19 bases between the two ends. The CDR3 length is 16 residues. Germline CDR1 and CDR2: GTSNPN and SVGIG (reference sequence). CDR3 amino acids: CAWSVPGVGLDYGYTF. The CDR3 DNA reads TGTGCCTGGAGTGTACCGGGTGTGGGGCTTGATTATGGCTACACCTTC.

The chain combines TRBV5-1 with TRBJ2-1, with D possibly TRBD1 on 7 matching bases. CDR1 is SGHRS, CDR2 YFSETQ, per germline. V gave up 1 base and J gave up 4 bases, with 12 bases separating them. CDR3 length: 15 residues. CDR3 DNA: TGCGCCAGCAGCTTGCAGGGGGGTCAATACAATGAGCAGTTCTTC. Translation: CASSLQGGQYNEQFF.

The chain is built from TRBV6-1 and TRBJ1-1, with D tentatively TRBD1 (5 bases). This CDR3 is 18 amino acids long. Germline V CDR1 and CDR2: MNHNS, SASEGT. V lost 2 bases to trimming and J lost 4 bases, with 23 bases between them. The CDR3 spells CASSERVGGAPVTTEAFF. CDR3 bases: TGTGCCAGCAGTGAACGCGTTGGAGGGGCCCCTGTGACCACTGAAGCTTTCTTT.